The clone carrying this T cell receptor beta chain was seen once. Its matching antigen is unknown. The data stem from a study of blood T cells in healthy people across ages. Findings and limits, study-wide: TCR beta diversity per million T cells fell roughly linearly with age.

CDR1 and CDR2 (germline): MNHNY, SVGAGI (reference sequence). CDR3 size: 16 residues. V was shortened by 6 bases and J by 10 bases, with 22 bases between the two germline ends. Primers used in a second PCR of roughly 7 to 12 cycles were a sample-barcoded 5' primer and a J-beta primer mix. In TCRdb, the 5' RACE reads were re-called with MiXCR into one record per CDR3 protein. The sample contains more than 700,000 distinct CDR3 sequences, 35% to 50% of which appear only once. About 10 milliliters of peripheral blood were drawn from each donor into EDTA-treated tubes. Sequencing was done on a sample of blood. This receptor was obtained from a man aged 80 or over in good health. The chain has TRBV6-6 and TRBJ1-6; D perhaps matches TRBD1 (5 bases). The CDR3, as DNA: TGTGCCAGCAGAACCACAGGCGCAGGAACCAACTCACCCCTCCACTTT. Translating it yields CASRTTGAGTNSPLHF.